This T cell receptor beta chain was obtained from a study of glioma-infiltrating T cells. Study details: Sequencing aimed for roughly 4.5- to 11-fold coverage of about a million peripheral T cells. Study outcomes and limitations: Tissue and blood shared very few CDR3 sequences. A blood CDR3 motif signature was depleted in highly divergent patients. Gliomas, especially low-grade, showed above-expected tissue-blood divergence; non-neoplastic patients showed below.

TCR alpha and beta CDR3 regions were amplified from RNA using iRepertoire nested multiplex PCR. TCRdb analysed the multiplex PCR reads with MiXCR anew, one entry per CDR3 protein. The profile covers a few hundred thousand distinct CDR3 sequences, with around 45% appearing a single time and around 12% taken by the ten largest. Comments on this clonotype: What it recognizes is unknown.

CDR1 is SGHRS, CDR2 YFSETQ, per germline. CDR3 length equals 13 residues. V lost 2 bases to trimming and J lost 3 bases, with 9 bases between them. The sequenced sample consisted of glioma tissue, nonneoplastic brain tissue, or PBMCs (not recorded which). This chain joins TRBV5-1 and TRBJ2-7; no firm D call. This TCR derives from a human donor with low-grade glioma or glioblastoma, undergoing nonglioma brain surgery, or in good health (not recorded which). This chain's CDR3 is CASSFESNYEQYF. CDR3 nucleotide sequence: TGCGCCAGCAGCTTCGAGTCGAACTACGAGCAGTACTTC.